These 12 T cell receptor beta chains were all obtained from the same sample, sequenced in a study of blood T cell repertoires in COVID-19. The assay was immunoSEQ multiplex PCR, and TCRdb's table has in-frame clones only and misses some. The data show 160,000 or so clones, about 84% seen once. The sequencing sample was made of PBMCs or T cells enriched from blood (not recorded which). These receptor sequences come from a woman between 40 and 50 years old with acute COVID-19.

The V call is TRBV29-1, the J call TRBJ1-1; TRBD1 agrees at 8 bases. There are 17 residues in the CDR3. The junction had 18 bases not matched to a gene; V was cut back by 5 bases and J by 4 bases. Germline V CDR1 and CDR2: SQVTM, ANQGSEA. CDR3 region: CSVFTGTGGRGVTEAFF. The CDR3 DNA is TGCAGCGTTTTTACCGGGACAGGCGGCAGGGGGGTCACTGAAGCTTTCTTT. The full variable domain, in which reference TRBV29-1 and TRBJ1-1 provide the parts outside the CDR3, is SAVISQKPSRDICQRGTSLTIQCQVDSQVTMMFWYRQQPGQSLTLIATANQGSEATYESGFVIDKFPISRPNLTFSTLTVSNMSPEDSSIYLCSVFTGTGGRGVTEAFFGQGTRLTVV.

This clone was recorded only once. Sequence at one end of the junction differs from germline and may be a read error. The CDR3 sequence is CASTLVAGLSGELFF. CDR3 nucleotide sequence: TGCGCCAGCACCTTGGTGGCAGGATTGTCCGGGGAGCTGTTTTTT. This chain uses TRBV5-1 with TRBJ2-2; D unresolved. This CDR3 is built from 15 residues. Germline V gives CDR1 SGHRS, CDR2 YFSETQ.

This rearrangement joins TRBV5-5 to TRBJ2-3; TRBD2 matches 13 bases. V dropped 7 bases and J dropped 5; count of bases not matched to a gene: 4. Germline V gene data show CDR1 as SGHKS and CDR2 as YYEKEE (reference sequence). This CDR3 is built from 14 residues. CDR3 nucleotide sequence: TGTGCCAGCGGATGGACTAGCGGGAGAGATACGCAGTATTTT. Translation gives CASGWTSGRDTQYF. Variable domain in full (rest from reference TRBV5-5 and TRBJ2-3): DAGVTQSPTHLIKTRGQQVTLRCSPISGHKSVSWYQQVLGQGPQFIFQYYEKEERGRGNFPDRFSARQFPNYSSELNVNALLLGDSALYLCASGWTSGRDTQYFGPGTRLTVL.

This clone was seen many times. The chain uses TRBV10-3 and TRBJ2-1; the D gene is possibly TRBD2 (6 bases). This CDR3 comprises 16 residues. V lost 0 bases to trimming and J lost 0 bases, with 9 bases between them. From germline, CDR1 is ENHRY and CDR2 SYGVKD. The CDR3 DNA reads as TGTGCCATCAGTGAGTCGGGAGGCCCCTCCTACAATGAGCAGTTCTTC. Residues: CAISESGGPSYNEQFF.

The J gene is TRBJ2-3, the V gene TRBV4-1; 7 nucleotides match TRBD1. CDR3 length: 18 amino acids. The ends lost 4 bases at V and 2 bases at J; junction bases unmatched: 15. Looked up from germline, CDR1 is MGHRA and CDR2 is YSYEKL. Here the CDR3 reads CASSRTNVPGQFTDTQYF. The CDR3 DNA is TGCGCCAGCAGCCGGACCAACGTGCCGGGACAGTTCACAGATACGCAGTATTTT.

The genes are TRBV13 and TRBJ2-1; TRBD2 matches at 14 bases. CDR3 length: 18 amino acids. Losses at the gene ends were 5 bases for V and 7 bases for J; bases not matched to a gene: 13. CDR1 PRHDT and CDR2 FYEKMQ come from the germline V gene (reference sequence). The CDR3 here is CASSPTSGLAGDENEQFF. CDR3 coding DNA: TGTGCCAGCAGCCCCACATCGGGACTAGCGGGAGACGAAAATGAGCAGTTCTTC.

This chain uses TRBV7-2 with TRBJ2-5; D unclear. The length of the CDR3 is 14 residues. The germline gives CDR1 SGHTA, CDR2 FQGNSA. V lost 3 bases, J lost 3 bases, and 11 bases lay in between. CDR3 in DNA: TGTGCCAGCAGCTTGACCGGGTCCAAAGAGACCCAGTACTTC. It codes for CASSLTGSKETQYF.

This sequence joins TRBV12-3 or TRBV12-4 and TRBJ2-1; tentatively, D is TRBD2 (5 bases). CDR3 size: 11 residues. Between the trimmed V and J ends, which lost 6 bases and 10 bases, there was a span of 10 bases. The CDR3 spells CASRLGGEQFF. CDR3 nucleotides: TGTGCCAGCAGACTAGGAGGCGAGCAGTTCTTC.

This chain links TRBV27 with TRBJ2-3; TRBD2 is a possible D gene (6 bases). V lost 5 bases, J lost 4 bases, and 13 bases lay in between. The CDR3 is 14 amino acids. The germline CDR1 and CDR2 sequences are MNHEY and SMNVEV (reference sequence). For the CDR3, the DNA is TGTGCCAGCAGTCTAAGCAGGGAGGCAGATACGCAGTATTTT. This codes for CASSLSREADTQYF.

The genes are TRBV20-1 and TRBJ2-7; D is unclear. Germline CDR1 and CDR2: DFQATT and SNEGSKA (reference sequence). V was clipped by 5 bases and J by 4 bases, with 9 bases between them. This CDR3 region has 11 residues. This chain's CDR3 is CSARLDYEQYF. The CDR3 DNA reads TGCAGTGCTCGACTTGATTACGAGCAGTACTTC.

This clone came up once. The V and J genes are TRBV6-5 and TRBJ2-3; D gene ambiguous. The ends were cut back, 8 bases at V and 1 base at J, with 16 bases in the middle. Germline V gene sequence: CDR1 MNHEY, CDR2 SVGAGI. The CDR3 sequence is 15 residues long. In DNA, the CDR3 is TGTGCCAGCTTCCGAAAAAGCGTGGGCACAGATACGCAGTATTTT. It yields the protein CASFRKSVGTDTQYF.

The chain recombines TRBV11-2 with TRBJ2-7, with TRBD2 matching 10 bases. The CDR3 extends over 15 amino acids. V shed 0 bases and J 8 bases; nucleotides not matched to a gene: 7. CDR1 SGHAT and CDR2 FQNNGV come from the germline V gene. CDR3 protein: CASSLEASGRAQQYF. The DNA for the CDR3 is TGTGCCAGCAGCTTAGAGGCCAGCGGGAGGGCCCAGCAGTACTTC.